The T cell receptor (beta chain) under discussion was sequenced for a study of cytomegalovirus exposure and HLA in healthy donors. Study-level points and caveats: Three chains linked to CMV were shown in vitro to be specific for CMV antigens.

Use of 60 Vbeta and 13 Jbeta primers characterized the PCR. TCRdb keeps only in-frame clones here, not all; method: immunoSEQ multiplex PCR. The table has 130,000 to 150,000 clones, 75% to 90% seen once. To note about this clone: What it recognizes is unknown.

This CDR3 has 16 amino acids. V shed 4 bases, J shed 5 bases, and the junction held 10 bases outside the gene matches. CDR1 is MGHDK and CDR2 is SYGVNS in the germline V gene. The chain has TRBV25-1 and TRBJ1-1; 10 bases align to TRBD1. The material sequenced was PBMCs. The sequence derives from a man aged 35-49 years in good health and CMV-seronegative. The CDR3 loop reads CASSGKRDRGRTEAFF. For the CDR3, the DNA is TGTGCCAGCAGTGGAAAAAGGGACAGGGGTCGGACTGAAGCTTTCTTT.